This TCR beta chain was observed in a study of shared clonotypes between healthy human individuals. Findings and limits, study-wide: Relative to memory subsets, naive subsets generally showed larger estimated richness. Researchers sampled blood only, noting tissue repertoires likely differ. With a handful of donors compared, roughly 5% of naive CD4 clonotypes were shared.

Every subset's genomic DNA went evenly onto several immunoSEQ plates. The data were produced by immunoSEQ multiplex PCR, yet TCRdb's version contains in-frame clones alone and is incomplete. This repertoire shows hundreds of thousands of clones, about 90% found once; its top ten account for 20% to 25%. Germline V gene data show CDR1 as MNHEY and CDR2 as SVGAGI. The V and J ends lost 6 bases and 2 bases, in that order; junction bases with no gene match: 7. This CDR3 is built from 14 residues. To note about this clone: Its antigen is unidentified.

Positive CCR7 selection of CD45RO-negative cells yielded the naive CD8 cells, and terminally differentiated effector memory CD45RA+ cells were excluded. This clonotype was obtained from a man aged 25 to 40 in good health. This sequence joins TRBV6-5 and TRBJ2-7, with 7 bases that match TRBD2. Sample: naive CD8+ T cells sorted from blood. The DNA for the CDR3 is TGTGCCAGCAGCCCTAGCGGAGGAACCTACGAGCAGTACTTC. Protein product: CASSPSGGTYEQYF.